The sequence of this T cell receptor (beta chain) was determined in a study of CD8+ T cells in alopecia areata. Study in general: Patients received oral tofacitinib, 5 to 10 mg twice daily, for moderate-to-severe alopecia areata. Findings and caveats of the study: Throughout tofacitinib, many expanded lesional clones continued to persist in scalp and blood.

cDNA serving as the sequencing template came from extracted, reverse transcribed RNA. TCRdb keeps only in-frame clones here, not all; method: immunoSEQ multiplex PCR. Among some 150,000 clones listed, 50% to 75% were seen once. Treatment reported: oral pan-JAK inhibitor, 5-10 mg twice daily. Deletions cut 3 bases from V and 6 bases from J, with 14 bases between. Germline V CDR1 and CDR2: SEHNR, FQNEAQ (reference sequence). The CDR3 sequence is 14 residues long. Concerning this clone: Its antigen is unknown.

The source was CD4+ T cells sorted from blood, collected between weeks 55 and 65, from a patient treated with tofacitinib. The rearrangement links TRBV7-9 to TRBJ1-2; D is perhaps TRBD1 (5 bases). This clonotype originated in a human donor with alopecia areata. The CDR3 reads CASSFDRTSHGYTF. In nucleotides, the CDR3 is TGTGCCAGCAGCTTTGACAGAACATCCCATGGCTACACCTTC.